The clone carrying this TCR beta chain was detected ten times or more. This sample was included in a study of glioma-infiltrating T cells. The iRepertoire nested amplicon-rescue multiplex PCR amplified TCR alpha and beta CDR3s from RNA. TCRdb fed the multiplex PCR reads into MiXCR, producing one record per CDR3 protein. This sample has under 200,000 distinct CDR3 sequences, with more than 35% found just once. The TCR originated in a human donor with low-grade glioma or glioblastoma, undergoing nonglioma brain surgery, or in good health (not recorded which). The sequenced sample consisted of glioma tissue, nonneoplastic brain tissue, or PBMCs (not recorded which).

CDR3 sequence (DNA): TGTGCCAGCAGTGAAGATCCTAGCGATGAGCAGTTCTTC. Its protein product is CASSEDPSDEQFF. The rearrangement uses TRBV2 and TRBJ2-1; possibly TRBD2 for D (6 bases). This CDR3 spans 13 amino acids. Germline-derived CDR1 and CDR2 are SNHLY and FYNNEI. V was cut by 1 base and J by 8 bases, with 9 bases left in between.